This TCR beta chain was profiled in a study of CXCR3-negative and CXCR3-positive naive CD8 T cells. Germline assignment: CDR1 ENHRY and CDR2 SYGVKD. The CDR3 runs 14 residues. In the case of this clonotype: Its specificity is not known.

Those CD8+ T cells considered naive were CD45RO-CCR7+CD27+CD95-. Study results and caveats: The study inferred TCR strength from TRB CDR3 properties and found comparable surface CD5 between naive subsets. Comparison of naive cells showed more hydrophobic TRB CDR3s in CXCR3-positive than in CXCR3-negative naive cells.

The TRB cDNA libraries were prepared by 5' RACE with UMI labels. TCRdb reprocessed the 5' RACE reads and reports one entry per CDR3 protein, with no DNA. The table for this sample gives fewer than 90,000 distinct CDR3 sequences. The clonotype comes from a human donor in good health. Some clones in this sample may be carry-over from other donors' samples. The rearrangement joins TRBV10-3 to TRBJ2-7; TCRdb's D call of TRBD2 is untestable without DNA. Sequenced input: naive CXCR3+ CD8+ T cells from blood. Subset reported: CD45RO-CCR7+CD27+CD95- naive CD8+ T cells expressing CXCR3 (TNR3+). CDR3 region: CAIRGQRGSEEQYF.